This T cell receptor (beta chain) was sequenced for a study of blood T cell repertoires in COVID-19. This clone was observed a few times. TCRdb's copy holds only in-frame clones and misses some; the assay was immunoSEQ multiplex PCR. This table holds around 180,000 clones, about 85% found once. The source material was peripheral blood. The sequence was collected from a woman of 80 years or more with acute or convalescent COVID-19.

In DNA, the CDR3 is TGTGCCAGCAGCTTAGCCGCAGTCACAGATACGCAGTATTTT. Protein: CASSLAAVTDTQYF. The chain has TRBV7-2 and TRBJ2-3; D uncertain. Germline CDR1 and CDR2: SGHTA and FQGNSA. V lost 0 bases and J lost 2, with 6 bases in between. The CDR3 is 14 amino acids. Using reference TRBV7-2 and TRBJ2-3 for the parts outside the CDR3, the full variable domain is GAGVSQSPSNKVTEKGKDVELRCDPISGHTALYWYRQSLGQGLEFLIYFQGNSAPDKSGLPSDRFSAERTGGSVSTLTIQRTQQEDSAVYLCASSLAAVTDTQYFGPGTRLTVL.